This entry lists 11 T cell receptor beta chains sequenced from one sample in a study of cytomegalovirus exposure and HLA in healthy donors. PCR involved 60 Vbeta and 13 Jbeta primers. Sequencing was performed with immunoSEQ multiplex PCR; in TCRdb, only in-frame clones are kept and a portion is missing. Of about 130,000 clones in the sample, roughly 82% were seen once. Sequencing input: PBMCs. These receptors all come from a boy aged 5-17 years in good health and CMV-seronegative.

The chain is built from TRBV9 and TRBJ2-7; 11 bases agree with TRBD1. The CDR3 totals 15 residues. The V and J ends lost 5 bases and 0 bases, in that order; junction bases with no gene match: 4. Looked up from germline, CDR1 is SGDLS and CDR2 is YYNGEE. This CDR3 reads CASSGDRGSSYEQYF. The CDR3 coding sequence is TGTGCCAGCAGTGGGGACAGGGGGAGCTCCTACGAGCAGTACTTC.

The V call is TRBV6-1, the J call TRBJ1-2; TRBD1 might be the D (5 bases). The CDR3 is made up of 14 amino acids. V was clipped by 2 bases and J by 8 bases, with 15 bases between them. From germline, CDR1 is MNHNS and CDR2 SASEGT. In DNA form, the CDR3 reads TGTGCCAGCAGTGAATCTCAAGGGGCCGAGGGCTACACCTTC. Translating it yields CASSESQGAEGYTF.

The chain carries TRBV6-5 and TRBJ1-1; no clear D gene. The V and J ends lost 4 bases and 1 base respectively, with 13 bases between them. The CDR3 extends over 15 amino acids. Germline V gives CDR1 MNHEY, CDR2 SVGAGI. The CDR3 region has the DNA TGTGCCAGCAGTTTACGGGCGGGGAGGAACACTGAAGCTTTCTTT. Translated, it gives CASSLRAGRNTEAFF.

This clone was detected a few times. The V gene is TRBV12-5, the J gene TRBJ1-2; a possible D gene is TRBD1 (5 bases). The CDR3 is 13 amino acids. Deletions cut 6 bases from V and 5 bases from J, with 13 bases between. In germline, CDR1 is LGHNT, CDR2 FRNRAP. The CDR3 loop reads CASGGGQGYGYTF. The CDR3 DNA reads TGTGCTAGTGGCGGAGGGCAGGGTTATGGCTACACCTTC.

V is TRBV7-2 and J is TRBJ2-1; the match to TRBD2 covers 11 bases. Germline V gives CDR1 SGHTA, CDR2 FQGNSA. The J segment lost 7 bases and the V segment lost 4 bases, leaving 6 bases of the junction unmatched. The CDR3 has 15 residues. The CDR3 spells CASSSVGLAANEQFF. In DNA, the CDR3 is TGTGCCAGCAGCTCAGTGGGACTAGCGGCTAATGAGCAGTTCTTC. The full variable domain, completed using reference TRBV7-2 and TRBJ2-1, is GAGVSQSPSNKVTEKGKDVELRCDPISGHTALYWYRQSLGQGLEFLIYFQGNSAPDKSGLPSDRFSAERTGGSVSTLTIQRTQQEDSAVYLCASSSVGLAANEQFFGPGTRLTVL.

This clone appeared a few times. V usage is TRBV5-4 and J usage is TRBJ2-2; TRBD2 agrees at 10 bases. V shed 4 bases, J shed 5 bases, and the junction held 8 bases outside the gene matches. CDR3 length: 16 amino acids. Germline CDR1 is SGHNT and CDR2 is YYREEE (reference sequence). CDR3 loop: CASSTLAGGRTGELFF. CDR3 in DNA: TGTGCCAGCAGCACTTTAGCGGGAGGCAGGACCGGGGAGCTGTTTTTT.

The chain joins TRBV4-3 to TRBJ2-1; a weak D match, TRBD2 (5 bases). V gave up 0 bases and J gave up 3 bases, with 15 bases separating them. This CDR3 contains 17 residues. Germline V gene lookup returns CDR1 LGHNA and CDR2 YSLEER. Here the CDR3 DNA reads TGCGCCAGCAGCCAAGATCGAGGGAGCCGTTTCTACAATGAGCAGTTCTTC. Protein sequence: CASSQDRGSRFYNEQFF.

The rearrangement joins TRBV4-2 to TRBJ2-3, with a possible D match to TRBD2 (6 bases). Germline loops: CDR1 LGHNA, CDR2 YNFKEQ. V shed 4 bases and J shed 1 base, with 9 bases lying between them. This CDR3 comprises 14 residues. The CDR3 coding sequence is TGTGCCAGCAGCCTGGGACTGGGCACAGATACGCAGTATTTT. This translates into CASSLGLGTDTQYF.

The CDR3 loop is CASSFGTHTASTDTQYF. DNA for the CDR3: TGTGCCAGCAGCTTCGGGACTCATACCGCTAGCACAGATACGCAGTATTTT. V usage is TRBV5-6 and J usage is TRBJ2-3, with a tentative D call TRBD2 (6 bases). Trimming removed 2 bases from V and 0 bases from J, with 16 bases in between. This CDR3 is 17 amino acids long. Germline V CDR1 and CDR2: SGHDT, YYEEEE.

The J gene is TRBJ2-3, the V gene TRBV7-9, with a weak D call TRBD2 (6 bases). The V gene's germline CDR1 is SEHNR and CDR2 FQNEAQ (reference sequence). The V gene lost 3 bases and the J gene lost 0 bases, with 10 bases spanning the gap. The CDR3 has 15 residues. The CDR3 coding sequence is TGTGCCAGCAGCTTTGGGGGACTCAGCACAGATACGCAGTATTTT. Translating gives CASSFGGLSTDTQYF.

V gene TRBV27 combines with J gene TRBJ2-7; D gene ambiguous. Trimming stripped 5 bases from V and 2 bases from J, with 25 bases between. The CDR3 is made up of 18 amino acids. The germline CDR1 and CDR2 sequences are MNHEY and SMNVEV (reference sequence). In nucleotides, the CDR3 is TGTGCCAGCAGTCCAAATACACCCCAGTTGGCCAGAACCTACGAGCAGTACTTC. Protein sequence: CASSPNTPQLARTYEQYF.